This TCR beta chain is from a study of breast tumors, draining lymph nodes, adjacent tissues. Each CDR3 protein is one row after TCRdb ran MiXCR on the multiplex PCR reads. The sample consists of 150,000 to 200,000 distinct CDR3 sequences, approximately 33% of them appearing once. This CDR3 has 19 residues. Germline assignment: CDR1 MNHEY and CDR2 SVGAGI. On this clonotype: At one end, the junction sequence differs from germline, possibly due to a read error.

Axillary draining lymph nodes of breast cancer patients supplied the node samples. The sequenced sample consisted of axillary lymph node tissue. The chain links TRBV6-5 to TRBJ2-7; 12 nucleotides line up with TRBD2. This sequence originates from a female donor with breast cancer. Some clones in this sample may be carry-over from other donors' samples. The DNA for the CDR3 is TGCGCCAGCAGTAAGACTAGCGGGGGTGCACCTCCGTGCTCCTACGAGCAGTACTTC. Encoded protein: CASSKTSGGAPPCSYEQYF.